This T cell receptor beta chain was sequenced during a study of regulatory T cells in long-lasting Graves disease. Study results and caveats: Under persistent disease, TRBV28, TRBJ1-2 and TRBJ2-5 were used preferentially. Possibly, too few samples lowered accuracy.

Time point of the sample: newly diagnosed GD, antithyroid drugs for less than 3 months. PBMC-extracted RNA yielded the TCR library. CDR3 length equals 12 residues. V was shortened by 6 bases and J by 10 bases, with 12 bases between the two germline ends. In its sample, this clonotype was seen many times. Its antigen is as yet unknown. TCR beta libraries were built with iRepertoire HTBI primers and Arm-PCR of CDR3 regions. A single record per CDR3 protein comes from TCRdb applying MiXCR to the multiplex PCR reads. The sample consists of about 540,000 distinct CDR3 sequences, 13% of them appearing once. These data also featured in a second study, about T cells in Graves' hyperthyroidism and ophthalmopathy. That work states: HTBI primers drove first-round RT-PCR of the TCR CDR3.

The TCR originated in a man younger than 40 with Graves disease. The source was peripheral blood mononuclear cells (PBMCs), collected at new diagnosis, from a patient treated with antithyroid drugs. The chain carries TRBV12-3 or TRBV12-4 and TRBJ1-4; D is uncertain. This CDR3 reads CASSRRERKLFF. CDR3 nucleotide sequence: TGTGCCAGCAGCCGAAGGGAGAGAAAACTGTTTTTT.